A selection of T cell receptor beta chains follows, all from one sample in a study of blood T cell repertoires in COVID-19. Here immunoSEQ multiplex PCR was the method, and the copy in TCRdb shows in-frame clones only, minus some. The top ten clones hold more than 5% of a sample with fewer than 150,000 clones, approximately 85% of them seen once. The sample consisted of peripheral blood. Every receptor here comes from a woman aged 60-75 years with COVID-19, enrolled during active disease. CDR3s include the opening cysteine and the closing phenylalanine or tryptophan. A D gene is named only where the DNA matches it firmly. Clone size appears in some rows only: once, few, many, or a class for an expanded clone.

>-|TRBV7-2|TRBD1|TRBJ2-7|16
CASSLVGTGVGYEQYF
TGTGCCAGCAGCTTAGTTGGGACAGGGGTGGGTTACGAGCAGTACTTC
>-|TRBV9|TRBD2|TRBJ2-1|14
CASSPAGGAYEQFF
TGTGCCAGCAGCCCAGCCGGGGGGGCATATGAGCAGTTCTTC
>-|TRBV9|-|TRBJ1-3|19
CASSAVDSLLWSSGNTIYF
TGTGCCAGCAGCGCCGTTGACTCCTTATTGTGGAGCTCTGGAAACACCATATATTTT
>-|TRBV19|-|TRBJ2-2|16
CATQLQAGLSTGELFF
TGTGCCACCCAACTCCAAGCGGGCCTCAGCACCGGGGAGCTGTTTTTT
>-|TRBV7-2|-|TRBJ1-2|14
CASSSIGQNYGYTF
TGTGCCAGCAGCTCAATCGGACAGAACTATGGCTACACCTTC
>once|TRBV7-3|TRBD1|TRBJ1-5|15
CASSLKGGPNQPQHF
TGTGCCAGCAGCTTAAAAGGGGGCCCCAATCAGCCCCAGCATTTT
>few|TRBV6-2/TRBV6-3|-|TRBJ2-2|15
CASSYDRIVNPRLFF
TGTGCCAGCAGTTACGACAGGATCGTAAATCCTAGGCTGTTTTTT
>-|TRBV11-2|-|TRBJ2-1|16
CASSLAAGGNIGEQFF
TGTGCCAGCAGCTTAGCTGCAGGGGGGAATATCGGAGAGCAGTTCTTC
>once|TRBV19|-|TRBJ1-2|17
CASSMRGAVIGFYGYTF
TGTGCCAGTAGTATGCGGGGCGCCGTAATCGGGTTCTATGGCTACACCTTC
>-|TRBV18|-|TRBJ2-1|15
CASSPYRNSYNEQFF
TGTGCCAGCTCACCCTACAGGAACTCCTACAATGAGCAGTTCTTC
>-|TRBV9|-|TRBJ1-2|15
CASSVALDTLYGYTF
TGTGCCAGCAGCGTAGCTCTTGACACTCTATATGGCTACACCTTC
>-|TRBV7-8|-|TRBJ1-5|15
CASSFLSVRNQPQHF
TGTGCCAGCAGCTTTCTTAGTGTGCGCAATCAGCCCCAGCATTTT
>once|TRBV5-6|-|TRBJ1-2|15
CASSLRGRSSRADTF
TGTGCCAGCAGCTTGAGAGGTCGGAGTAGCAGGGCGGACACCTTC
>-|TRBV6-5|TRBD1|TRBJ1-1|14
CASSYSRTGRQAFF
TGTGCCAGCAGTTACTCCCGGACAGGGCGACAAGCTTTCTTT
>-|TRBV5-1|TRBD1|TRBJ1-1|15
CASSRTGTGNTEAFF
TGCGCCAGCAGCCGAACCGGGACAGGGAACACTGAAGCTTTCTTT
>-|TRBV19|-|TRBJ1-3|16
CASSTEQGNSGNTIYF
TGTGCCAGTAGTACCGAACAGGGAAACTCTGGAAACACCATATATTTT
>-|TRBV18|-|TRBJ1-4|15
CASSQPDGRGEKLFF
TGTGCCAGCTCACAACCGGATGGAAGGGGTGAAAAACTGTTTTTT
>few|TRBV11-2|TRBD1|TRBJ1-1|11
CASSWDREAFF
TGTGCCAGCAGCTGGGACAGGGAAGCTTTCTTT
>-|TRBV13|TRBD1|TRBJ1-1|15
CASSLEGAANTEAFF
TGTGCCAGCAGCTTAGAGGGGGCAGCCAACACTGAAGCTTTCTTT
>-|TRBV5-4|TRBD2|TRBJ2-3|16
CASSITSGGDTDTQYF
TGTGCCAGCAGCATTACTAGCGGGGGAGACACAGATACGCAGTATTTT
>-|TRBV5-5|TRBD1|TRBJ1-5|15
CASSFGQGVGQPQHF
TGTGCCAGCAGCTTCGGACAGGGGGTCGGTCAGCCCCAGCATTTT
>-|TRBV4-1|TRBD2|TRBJ2-1|16
CASSQVERGALAGWFF
TGCGCCAGCAGCCAAGTGGAGCGGGGGGCACTAGCCGGCTGGTTCTTC
>-|TRBV18|-|TRBJ1-1|15
CASSPLKGKDTEAFF
TGTGCCAGCTCACCACTAAAGGGGAAGGACACTGAAGCTTTCTTT
>-|TRBV3-1/TRBV3-2|-|TRBJ1-6|14
CASSQATGVSPLHF
TGTGCCAGCAGCCAAGCAACAGGAGTTTCACCCCTCCACTTT
>-|TRBV19|-|TRBJ2-1|15
CASSIRQSGGNEQFF
TGTGCCAGTAGTATACGGCAGAGTGGAGGCAATGAGCAGTTCTTC
>-|TRBV11-2|TRBD1|TRBJ1-1|15
CASSPRQGGNTEAFF
TGTGCCAGCAGCCCCCGACAGGGAGGGAACACTGAAGCTTTCTTT
>-|TRBV28|TRBD1|TRBJ1-1|15
CASSPIRGLNTEAFF
TGTGCCAGCAGTCCCATTAGGGGGCTGAACACTGAAGCTTTCTTT
>-|TRBV28|-|TRBJ2-5|15
CASSFDRGGGETQYF
TGTGCCAGCAGTTTCGATCGGGGAGGAGGGGAGACCCAGTACTTC
>-|TRBV4-2|TRBD1|TRBJ1-3|17
CASSLAQGALTGNTIYF
TGTGCCAGCAGCCTAGCACAGGGGGCGCTGACTGGAAACACCATATATTTT
>-|TRBV9|-|TRBJ1-1|14
CASIEDSLNTEAFF
TGTGCCAGCATCGAGGACAGCCTGAACACTGAAGCTTTCTTT
>-|TRBV10-3|-|TRBJ1-1|14
CAISAGRAVGEAFF
TGTGCCATCAGTGCCGGGCGGGCAGTCGGTGAAGCTTTCTTT
>-|TRBV7-9|TRBD2|TRBJ2-3|15
CASRRGDTSTDTQYF
TGTGCCAGCAGGCGGGGGGATACAAGCACAGATACGCAGTATTTT
>few|TRBV7-3|-|TRBJ1-2|13
CASSLNPQGGYTF
TGTGCCAGCAGCTTAAATCCCCAGGGCGGCTACACCTTC
>-|TRBV19|-|TRBJ1-4|18
CASSTGGIRDPTNEKLFF
TGTGCCAGTAGTACGGGAGGAATAAGGGATCCAACTAATGAAAAACTGTTTTTT
>-|TRBV6-2/TRBV6-3|TRBD2|TRBJ2-5|13
CASNPGGRETQYF
TGTGCCAGCAACCCGGGGGGGCGAGAGACCCAGTACTTC
>-|TRBV19|-|TRBJ1-5|14
CASSIDRSIMAQHF
TGTGCCAGTAGTATAGATAGATCGATCATGGCCCAGCATTTT
>-|TRBV29-1|-|TRBJ1-1|13
CSVEGRRNTEAFF
TGCAGCGTTGAAGGACGGAGAAACACTGAAGCTTTCTTT
>few|TRBV19|TRBD1|TRBJ1-4|17
CASNPGQGLYNDEKLFF
TGTGCCAGTAACCCGGGACAGGGACTCTATAACGATGAAAAACTGTTTTTT
>-|TRBV29-1|-|TRBJ1-1|14
CSVDLDSGNTEAFF
TGCAGCGTTGACTTGGACAGCGGGAACACTGAAGCTTTCTTT
>-|TRBV7-9|-|TRBJ1-3|11
CASSLLNTIYF
TGTGCCAGCAGCTTACTAAACACCATATATTTT
>-|TRBV5-1|-|TRBJ2-5|13
CASSPEVRETQYF
TGCGCCAGCAGCCCGGAGGTGCGGGAGACCCAGTACTTC
>-|TRBV19|-|TRBJ1-5|15
CASSYRSGGEQPQHF
TGTGCCAGTAGTTACCGGTCCGGGGGGGAGCAGCCCCAGCATTTT
>few|TRBV19|-|TRBJ1-3|15
CASSILATGGNTIYF
TGTGCCAGTAGTATTTTGGCGACAGGAGGAAACACCATATATTTT
>-|TRBV10-2|TRBD1|TRBJ1-2|15
CASSGTGGALGGHTF
TGCGCCAGCAGCGGGACAGGGGGCGCGTTAGGTGGCCACACCTTC
>-|TRBV27|-|TRBJ1-1|13
CASFRGFRAEAFF
TGTGCCAGTTTCAGGGGATTTCGGGCTGAAGCTTTCTTT
>few|TRBV11-2|-|TRBJ2-7|17
CASSWNMDRGTSYEQYF
TGTGCCAGCAGCTGGAATATGGATAGGGGGACGTCCTACGAGCAGTACTTC
>-|TRBV3-1/TRBV3-2|TRBD2|TRBJ2-1|14
CASTSGGTHNEQFF
TGTGCCAGCACCAGCGGGGGGACACACAATGAGCAGTTCTTC
>-|TRBV12-3/TRBV12-4|-|TRBJ1-5|13
CASTKKQGQPQHF
TGTGCCAGCACCAAGAAACAGGGTCAGCCCCAGCATTTT
>-|TRBV18|TRBD1|TRBJ1-5|16
CASSPGQGVTNQPQHF
TGTGCCAGCTCACCGGGACAGGGCGTTACCAATCAGCCCCAGCATTTT
>-|TRBV29-1|TRBD2|TRBJ2-3|17
CSVEGTSGATSTDTQYF
TGCAGCGTTGAGGGGACTAGCGGGGCTACTAGCACAGATACGCAGTATTTT
>-|TRBV27|-|TRBJ1-2|17
CASSSLVSGLGNYGYTF
TGTGCCAGCAGTTCCCTCGTGTCAGGGCTTGGCAACTATGGCTACACCTTC
>-|TRBV13|-|TRBJ1-1|15
CASSLAGTSNTEAFF
TGTGCCAGCAGCTTAGCCGGGACATCGAACACTGAAGCTTTCTTT
>-|TRBV5-5|TRBD2|TRBJ2-3|15
CASSILAGGTDTQYF
TGTGCCAGCAGCATACTAGCGGGGGGCACAGATACGCAGTATTTT
>-|TRBV7-9|-|TRBJ1-2|14
CASSLAAVIYGYTF
TGTGCCAGCAGCTTAGCCGCAGTAATCTATGGCTACACCTTC
>-|TRBV18|TRBD1|TRBJ1-5|17
CASSPTNRGTSNQPQHF
TGTGCCAGCTCACCAACCAACAGGGGGACCAGCAATCAGCCCCAGCATTTT
>-|TRBV5-6|-|TRBJ1-1|15
CASTTGGLPNTEAFF
TGTGCCAGCACCACCGGGGGGCTTCCGAACACTGAAGCTTTCTTT
>-|TRBV6-5|-|TRBJ2-7|14
CASKGTGLDYEQYF
TGTGCCAGCAAGGGAACAGGTTTGGACTACGAGCAGTACTTC
>-|TRBV10-1|-|TRBJ1-6|18
CASNNGRGEVPYNSPLHF
TGCGCCAGCAACAACGGGCGGGGGGAGGTGCCCTATAATTCACCCCTCCACTTT
>-|TRBV4-1|TRBD1|TRBJ1-1|14
CASSHGQGNTEAFF
TGCGCCAGCAGCCACGGACAGGGGAACACTGAAGCTTTCTTT